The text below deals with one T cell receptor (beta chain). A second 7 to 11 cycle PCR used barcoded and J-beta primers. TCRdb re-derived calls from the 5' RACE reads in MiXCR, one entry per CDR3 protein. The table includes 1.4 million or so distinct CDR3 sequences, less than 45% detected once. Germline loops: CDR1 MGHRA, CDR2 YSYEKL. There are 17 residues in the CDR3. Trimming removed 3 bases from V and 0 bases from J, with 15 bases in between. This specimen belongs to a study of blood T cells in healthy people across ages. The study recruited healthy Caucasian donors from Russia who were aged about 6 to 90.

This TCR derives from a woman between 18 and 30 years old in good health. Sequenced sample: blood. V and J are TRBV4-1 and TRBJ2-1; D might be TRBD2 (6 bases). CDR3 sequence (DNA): TGCGCCAGCAGCCATCGTGGAGGGATAAGCTCCTACAATGAGCAGTTCTTC. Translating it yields CASSHRGGISSYNEQFF.